This TCR beta chain was obtained from a study of shared clonotypes between healthy human individuals. This CDR3 is 16 amino acids long. Trimming removed 5 bases at V and 0 bases at J, with 15 bases between. CDR1 LGHNA and CDR2 YSLEER come from the germline V gene. Data came from immunoSEQ multiplex PCR; TCRdb stores just in-frame clones and leaves some out. This repertoire shows some 1 million clones, roughly 75% found once; its top ten account for approximately 1.5%. The V and J genes are TRBV4-3 and TRBJ2-3, with no clear D. Sequencing was carried out using memory CD4+ T cells sorted from blood. Subset of the sample: CD45RA-negative fraction. This sequence was found in a man aged 18 to 29 in good health. The CDR3 sequence is CASSFSYQQSTDTQYF. CDR3 coding DNA: TGCGCCAGCAGCTTCAGCTACCAACAAAGCACAGATACGCAGTATTTT.